The 24 T cell receptor beta chains below were found in one sample sequenced in a study of early T cells in non-severe SARS-CoV-2 infection. TCRdb analysed the 5' RACE reads with MiXCR anew, one entry per CDR3 protein. Seen here are approximately 67,000 distinct CDR3 sequences, roughly 10% observed once, and the top ten hold 3% to 4%. The sample taken for sequencing was whole blood. The receptors were sampled from an adult who was a healthcare worker with PCR-confirmed SARS-CoV-2 infection or an uninfected control (not recorded which).

The sample holds a few counts of this clonotype. This chain uses TRBV5-4 with TRBJ1-3; weak D call: TRBD1 (5 bases). V lost 4 bases, J lost 5 bases, and 13 bases lay in between. Germline CDR1 and CDR2: SGHNT and YYREEE (reference sequence). This CDR3 has 14 amino acids. CDR3 sequence: CASSPGGTRNTIYF. CDR3 DNA sequence: TGTGCCAGCAGCCCGGGGGGGACCAGAAACACCATATATTTT.

This clonotype was detected ten times or more. One junction end disagrees with the germline gene, perhaps due to a read error. The genes are TRBV5-1 and TRBJ2-1; D is unclear. CDR3 size: 11 residues. Germline V gives CDR1 SGHRS, CDR2 YFSETQ. This chain's CDR3 is CASSSGLLWLF. The CDR3 DNA sequence: TGCGCCAGCAGCTCCGGTTTACTTTGGCTCTTC.

In this sample, this clonotype turned up many times. This rearrangement joins TRBV5-4 to TRBJ2-5, with D tentatively TRBD1 (6 bases). Germline V gene lookup returns CDR1 SGHNT and CDR2 YYREEE (reference sequence). This CDR3 is built from 14 residues. Trimming cost V 3 bases and J 0 bases, with 9 bases left between them. CDR3 nucleotide sequence: TGTGCCAGCAGCTCTGGACAGCACCAAGAGACCCAGTACTTC. Protein: CASSSGQHQETQYF.

This clonotype was detected only a few times. V gene TRBV7-9 combines with J gene TRBJ1-6; D unclear. With 5 bases removed from V and 7 bases from J, the gap between germline ends came to 15 bases. The CDR3 length is 15 residues. CDR1 and CDR2 (germline): SEHNR, FQNEAQ (reference sequence). CDR3 in DNA: TGTGCCAGCAGCCCGGACGAGGTAACGAATTCACCCCTCCACTTT. Translation gives CASSPDEVTNSPLHF. The full variable domain, rest sourced from reference TRBV7-9 and TRBJ1-6, is DTGVSQNPRHKITKRGQNVTFRCDPISEHNRLYWYRQTLGQGPEFLTYFQNEAQLEKSRLLSDRFSAERPKGSFSTLEIQRTEQGDSAMYLCASSPDEVTNSPLHFGNGTRLTVT.

This clonotype was seen ten or more times. This chain links TRBV13 with TRBJ2-5, with D possibly matching TRBD2 (6 bases). The ends were cut back, 4 bases at V and 1 base at J, with 10 bases in the middle. The CDR3 is 14 amino acids. CDR1 and CDR2 (germline): PRHDT, FYEKMQ (reference sequence). CDR3 coding DNA: TGTGCCAGCAGCTACCTAGCGATCCAAGAGACCCAGTACTTC. Its protein product is CASSYLAIQETQYF.

In its sample, this clonotype was seen a few times. The chain has TRBV11-2 and TRBJ2-5; D perhaps matches TRBD2 (5 bases). V was cut by 2 bases and J by 4 bases, with 8 bases left in between. CDR3 size: 13 residues. Germline V gene sequence: CDR1 SGHAT, CDR2 FQNNGV. As DNA, the CDR3 is TGTGCCAGCAGCTTATATGGAGGAGAGACCCAGTACTTC. The encoded protein is CASSLYGGETQYF. The complete variable domain, with remaining parts taken from reference TRBV11-2 and TRBJ2-5, reads EAGVAQSPRYKIIEKRQSVAFWCNPISGHATLYWYQQILGQGPKLLIQFQNNGVVDDSQLPKDRFSAERLKGVDSTLKIQPAKLEDSAVYLCASSLYGGETQYFGPGTRLLVL.

The chain has TRBV9 and TRBJ1-3, with D maybe TRBD1 (5 bases). V was trimmed by 3 bases and J by 1 base, leaving 11 bases between them. This CDR3 comprises 15 residues. Per the germline V gene, CDR1 is SGDLS and CDR2 is YYNGEE. In nucleotides, the CDR3 is TGTGCCAGCAGCGCGGACCAGGGTTCTGGAAACACCATATATTTT. Encoded protein: CASSADQGSGNTIYF. Full variable domain (outside the CDR3, taken from reference TRBV9 and TRBJ1-3): DSGVTQTPKHLITATGQRVTLRCSPRSGDLSVYWYQQSLDQGLQFLIQYYNGEERAKGNILERFSAQQFPDLHSELNLSSLELGDSALYFCASSADQGSGNTIYFGEGSWLTVV.

This clonotype came up many times. This chain links TRBV6-5 with TRBJ2-4; perhaps TRBD2 as D (6 bases). This CDR3 has 16 amino acids. The V end lost 2 bases, the J end lost 7 bases, and 18 bases lay between the germline ends. Germline lookup yields CDR1 MNHEY and CDR2 SVGAGI. The CDR3 here is CASSYNPREGRNIQYF. The CDR3 DNA sequence: TGTGCCAGCAGTTACAATCCCAGGGAAGGGAGGAACATTCAGTACTTC.

In its sample, this clonotype was seen many times. The chain has TRBV10-3 and TRBJ1-1, with D possibly matching TRBD1 (5 bases). Germline assignment: CDR1 ENHRY and CDR2 SYGVKD. The length of the CDR3 is 15 residues. The ends were cut back, 2 bases at V and 5 bases at J, with 15 bases in the middle. CDR3 protein: CAISETSWGNTEAFF. In DNA form, the CDR3 reads TGTGCCATCAGTGAGACCTCGTGGGGGAATACTGAAGCTTTCTTT.

This clonotype showed up many times. The chain combines TRBV5-1 with TRBJ2-1, with 13 bases matching TRBD2. Germline CDR1 and CDR2: SGHRS and YFSETQ. CDR3 length: 15 amino acids. Trimming removed 9 bases from V and 6 bases from J; junction bases left unmatched: 9. CDR3 in amino acids: CAIRLAGGRSNEQFF. The CDR3 DNA sequence: TGCGCCATCAGACTAGCGGGAGGCCGATCCAATGAGCAGTTCTTC.

V and J are TRBV27 and TRBJ2-7; D is undetermined. The germline V and J ends were trimmed by 3 bases and 4 bases, with 16 bases remaining between them. CDR1 and CDR2 (germline): MNHEY, SMNVEV (reference sequence). The CDR3 is made up of 15 amino acids. CDR3 amino acids: CASSFSSPRQYEQYF. DNA of the CDR3: TGTGCCAGCAGTTTTTCAAGCCCCCGGCAGTACGAGCAGTACTTC.

The genes are TRBV5-1 and TRBJ1-2, with a possible D match to TRBD1 (6 bases). The germline V gene has CDR1 SGHRS and CDR2 YFSETQ. The CDR3 spans 15 residues. The V gene lost 4 bases and the J gene lost 5 bases, with 18 bases spanning the gap. Written as DNA, the CDR3 is TGCGCCAGCAGCCACTCACAGGGAATGGAGTATGGCTACACCTTC. This codes for CASSHSQGMEYGYTF.

This clonotype showed up many times. An end of the junction does not agree with germline; a read error may underlie this. The genes are TRBV6-1 and TRBJ2-3, with 11 nucleotides matching TRBD1. Germline values: CDR1 MNHNS, CDR2 SASEGT. The CDR3 runs to 15 residues. CDR3 DNA: TGTGCCACCAGTTGGGGACAGGGGGTGATGGATACGCAGTATTTT. Translation: CATSWGQGVMDTQYF.

This clonotype was found many times. V gene TRBV12-3 or TRBV12-4 combines with J gene TRBJ2-2, with 10 bases matching TRBD2. V shed 4 bases and J 1 base; nucleotides not matched to a gene: 3. The CDR3 loop spans 16 amino acids. This chain's CDR3 is CASSSRTSGNTGELFF. The CDR3 nucleotides are TGTGCCAGCAGTTCCAGGACTAGCGGGAACACCGGGGAGCTGTTTTTT.

Many counts were recorded for this clonotype. This chain joins TRBV6-5 and TRBJ1-6; TRBD1 is a possible D gene (6 bases). Trimming removed 0 bases from V and 11 bases from J, with 14 bases in between. Germline V gene sequence: CDR1 MNHEY, CDR2 SVGAGI. This CDR3 is built from 15 residues. CDR3 nucleotides: TGTGCCAGCAGTTACTCGAGTGCCCAGGGGCCACCCCTCCACTTT. Its protein is CASSYSSAQGPPLHF.

The chain carries TRBV5-6 and TRBJ2-7; no definite D call. The germline CDR1 and CDR2 sequences are SGHDT and YYEEEE. V shed 2 bases and J shed 0 bases, with 12 bases lying between them. CDR3 length: 15 amino acids. This CDR3 reads CASSFRPSGSYEQYF. As DNA, the CDR3 is TGTGCCAGCAGCTTCCGACCAAGTGGCTCCTACGAGCAGTACTTC.

This clonotype came up many times. The J gene is TRBJ2-1, the V gene TRBV6-1; no clear D gene. The CDR3 has 15 residues. CDR1 and CDR2 from the germline V gene are MNHNS and SASEGT. The ends were cut back, 2 bases at V and 0 bases at J, with 8 bases in the middle. CDR3 sequence (DNA): TGTGCCAGCAGTGAAATGTCTGGCTCCTACAATGAGCAGTTCTTC. This sequence encodes CASSEMSGSYNEQFF.

This chain joins TRBV29-1 and TRBJ1-4; 10 bases line up with TRBD1. The CDR3 is 14 amino acids. V lost 7 bases and J lost 5; bases outside the gene matches: 7. Germline CDR1 SQVTM, CDR2 ANQGSEA. The CDR3: CSAQAGQGNEKLFF. In DNA form, the CDR3 reads TGCAGCGCCCAGGCGGGACAGGGGAATGAAAAACTGTTTTTT.

The sample holds many counts of this clonotype. The rearrangement joins TRBV5-1 to TRBJ2-4; 9 nucleotides line up with TRBD1. Looked up from germline, CDR1 is SGHRS and CDR2 is YFSETQ. The CDR3 spans 13 residues. Losses at the gene ends were 3 bases for V and 7 bases for J; bases not matched to a gene: 2. Here the CDR3 reads CASSYDRGNIQYF. CDR3 nucleotides: TGCGCCAGCAGCTACGACAGGGGGAACATTCAGTACTTC.

This clonotype was counted between two and nine times. This chain uses TRBV7-9 with TRBJ2-3; D assignment may be TRBD1 or TRBD2 (5 bases each). The CDR3 sequence is 14 residues long. With 0 bases removed from V and 1 base from J, the gap between germline ends came to 5 bases. CDR1 SEHNR and CDR2 FQNEAQ come from the germline V gene (reference sequence). CDR3 sequence (DNA): TGTGCCAGCAGCTTAGCGGGGGGCACAGATACGCAGTATTTT. It is translated as CASSLAGGTDTQYF.

CDR3: CSARDAVLSGANVLTF. The DNA of the CDR3 is TGCAGTGCTAGAGATGCCGTACTCTCTGGGGCCAACGTCCTGACTTTC. The rearrangement uses TRBV20-1 and TRBJ2-6; D call uncertain. The CDR3 has 16 residues. V was trimmed by 0 bases and J by 0 bases, leaving 9 bases between them. The germline gives CDR1 DFQATT, CDR2 SNEGSKA (reference sequence).

This clonotype has at least ten counts. The chain is built from TRBV2 and TRBJ2-1; either TRBD1 or TRBD2 may fit D (5 bases each). The germline V and J ends were trimmed by 7 bases and 4 bases, with 14 bases remaining between them. The CDR3 covers 14 residues. CDR1 is SNHLY and CDR2 is FYNNEI in the germline V gene. The DNA for the CDR3 is TGTGCCAGCATTGACGGGACCCTTTACAATGAGCAGTTCTTC. It specifies CASIDGTLYNEQFF.

This clonotype was seen ten or more times. The rearrangement uses TRBV7-8 and TRBJ2-3, with D possibly being TRBD2 (6 bases). Per the germline V gene, CDR1 is SGHVS and CDR2 is FQNEAQ. The length of the CDR3 is 16 residues. Trimming pared 5 bases from V and 2 bases from J, leaving 17 bases between. CDR3 nucleotides: TGTGCCAGCAGCGTTGGACTATCTCGTTCCACAGATACGCAGTATTTT. Translation gives CASSVGLSRSTDTQYF.

This clonotype was seen only a few times. V is TRBV12-3 or TRBV12-4 and J is TRBJ2-5, with a tentative D call TRBD2 (5 bases). This CDR3 contains 13 residues. Trimming pared 7 bases from V and 2 bases from J, leaving 11 bases between. CDR3 bases: TGTGCCAGCACCCCCCGGGATCAAGAGACCCAGTACTTC. Translation gives CASTPRDQETQYF.